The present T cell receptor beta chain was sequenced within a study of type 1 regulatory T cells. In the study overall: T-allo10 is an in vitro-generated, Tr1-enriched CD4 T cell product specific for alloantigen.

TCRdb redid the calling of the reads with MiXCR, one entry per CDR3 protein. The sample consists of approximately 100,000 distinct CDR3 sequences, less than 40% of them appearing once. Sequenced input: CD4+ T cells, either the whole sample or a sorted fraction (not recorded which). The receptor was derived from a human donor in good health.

This chain's CDR3 is CASSSYSYEQYF. CDR3 in DNA: TGTGCCAGCAGTTCATACTCCTACGAGCAGTACTTC. The genes are TRBV28 and TRBJ2-7, with D unclear. V lost 4 bases to trimming and J lost 0 bases, with 4 bases between them. Germline V gene sequence: CDR1 MDHEN, CDR2 SYDVKM. This CDR3 has 12 amino acids. Filled out from reference TRBV28 and TRBJ2-7, the complete variable domain reads DVKVTQSSRYLVKRTGEKVFLECVQDMDHENMFWYRQDPGLGLRLIYFSYDVKMKEKGDIPEGYSVSREKKERFSLILESASTNQTSMYLCASSSYSYEQYFGPGTRLTVT.